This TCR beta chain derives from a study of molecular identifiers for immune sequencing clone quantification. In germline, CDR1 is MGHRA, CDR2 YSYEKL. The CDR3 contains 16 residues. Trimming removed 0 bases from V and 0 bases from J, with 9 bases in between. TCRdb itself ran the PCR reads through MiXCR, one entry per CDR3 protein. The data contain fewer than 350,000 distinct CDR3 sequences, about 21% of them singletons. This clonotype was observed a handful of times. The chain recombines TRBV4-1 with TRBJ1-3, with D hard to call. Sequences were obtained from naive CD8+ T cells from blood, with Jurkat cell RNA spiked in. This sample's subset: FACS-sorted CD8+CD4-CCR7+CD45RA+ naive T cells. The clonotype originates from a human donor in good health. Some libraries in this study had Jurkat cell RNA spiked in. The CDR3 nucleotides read TGCGCCAGCAGCCAAGAAAAATCGATCTCTGGAAACACCATATATTTT. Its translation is CASSQEKSISGNTIYF.